This T cell receptor beta chain was recovered during a study of cytomegalovirus exposure and HLA in healthy donors. Study results and limitations: Further analysis was carried out later, and it showed several of the most significant clusters appearing linked to common viral pathogens. In vitro work confirmed that a few CMV-associated chains recognize CMV antigens.

PCR used 60 Vbeta primers and 13 Jbeta primers. Only in-frame clones appear in the TCRdb table, and some are missing; sequencing was by immunoSEQ multiplex PCR. Found here are over 200,000 clones; the top ten clones hold about 0.9%. Of note for this clone: Its matching antigen is unknown.

Germline CDR1 and CDR2: SGHRS and YFSETQ. This CDR3 region has 14 residues. V lost 4 bases to trimming and J lost 8 bases, with 13 bases between them. The receptor was isolated from a young woman in good health and CMV-seropositive. Sequenced: PBMCs. V and J are TRBV5-1 and TRBJ2-6, with D maybe TRBD1 (6 bases). CDR3 sequence reads: CASSPEQGSNVLTF. The CDR3 DNA sequence: TGCGCCAGCAGCCCGGAACAGGGCTCCAACGTCCTGACTTTC.